This T cell receptor (beta chain) was sequenced during a study of cytomegalovirus exposure and HLA in healthy donors. The CDR3 is 18 amino acids. This clone was seen just once. Profiling relied on immunoSEQ multiplex PCR, and the TCRdb table lists in-frame clones only, not all of them. The repertoire consists of 73,000 or so clones, with 90% to 95% occurring once and the leading ten covering about 3.5%. The sample was PBMCs. V usage is TRBV21-1 and J usage is TRBJ2-1; the table assigns TRBD1, which was not confirmed against the DNA. TRBV21-1 is marked as a pseudogene. The TCR was taken from a young woman in good health and CMV-seropositive. The CDR3 here is CASSIGTGIECPYNEQFF. CDR3 bases: TGTGCCAGCAGCATAGGGACAGGGATTGAATGTCCCTACAATGAGCAGTTCTTC.